This T cell receptor (beta chain) was recorded in a study of identical twins (dated by TCRdb to the mid-2010s). Concerning the study at large: The study deep-sequenced TCR alpha and beta repertoires from monozygotic twins, unrelated adults of various ages and cord blood to test whether fetal clonotypes persist. To rule out contamination, replicate twin experiments were performed at different times with different library preparation protocols. The study at large found these results: Out-of-frame TCR alpha sharing in monozygotic twins was systematically underestimated by recombination models, whereas sharing between unrelated individuals was in agreement with the recombination models. Invariant T cells such as MAIT and iNKT could partly confound zero-insertion analyses, although diverse VJ usage argued against such confounding for most clonotypes. Fewer insertions were carried by abundant cord blood beta clonotypes; a weaker similar trend was observed in young adult naive repertoires, while no such trend was observed in memory repertoires. Conclusions relied on cross-sectional statistical analysis, since the same donors could not be followed over many years. Compared with coincidental sharing between unrelated individuals, out-of-frame TCR alpha sequences shared between twins showed an excess of sequences with low generation probability. Excess twin sharing in beta out-of-frame sequences was weaker because fewer shared sequences lowered the signal-to-noise ratio.

From cysteine to phenylalanine, the CDR3 is 16 amino acids long. CDR3 DNA is the only sequence kept; it has 48 bases, read in frame from the first base. V lost 2 bases and J lost 10 bases; the stretch between them is 22 bases long. CDR1 and CDR2 were assigned from the germline V gene (reference sequence) as SGHKS and YYEKEE. Every donor was a healthy Caucasian. Receptor libraries were prepared by 5' RACE. The sequencing machine was an Illumina HiSeq 2000. Template switching introduced a universal primer binding site; the final cDNA contained a unique molecular identifier, enabling accurate counting of TCR cDNA molecules. First-strand cDNA for TCR alpha and beta chains was synthesized from specific primers in the conserved constant-segment region. To control for contamination, every cDNA library was double barcoded, receiving both a SMART-Mk sample barcode and Illumina barcodes. Two successive PCR steps introduced TruSeq adapter sequences along with Illumina sample barcodes. TCR alpha and beta cDNA libraries were sequenced on the Illumina HiSeq platform with custom primers. In the source study's methods: MiGEC was used to process raw reads and extract unique molecular identifiers, and MiXCR was used to find CDR3 positions. Recombination models were inferred per individual with the repgenHMM and IGoR tools using an EM algorithm. Shared clonotype analysis was performed with the tcR package in R, normalizing sharing by the product of cloneset sizes. To study raw recombination free of thymic and clonal selection effects, out-of-frame nonproductive sequences were analyzed. TCRdb applied fastp at Q25 and MiXCR to the public reads, then kept only in-frame beta chains. Rows with a matching CDR3 protein are joined into one entry that keeps the most common DNA and genes. TCRdb's processing, not the authors' own work, is the source of the V and J calls. This sample lists 1.5 million to 2 million distinct CDR3 sequences; more than 30% were detected once. The ten largest clones represent under 0.35% of the sample.

With respect to this clonotype: This receptor's antigen is unknown. Base qualities are not provided; no much larger clone lies one nucleotide away.

This sequence uses TRBV5-5 and TRBJ2-1; the D gene cannot be resolved beyond TRBD1 or TRBD2, each matching 5 bases. The specimen sequenced was cord blood. The sequence was obtained from a newborn girl in good health. The CDR3 protein sequence reads: CASSFERTSLPYEQFF. DNA sequence: TGTGCCAGCAGCTTTGAGCGGACATCCCTTCCCTACGAGCAGTTCTTC.